The text below deals with one T cell receptor (beta chain). Its antigen remains unidentified. It has no much larger one-base neighbor in the sample; base qualities were not kept. Libraries were made using the immunoSEQ multiplex PCR assay. Concerning the study's data processing: To diagnose cytomegalovirus status from the catalog of TCR beta chain sequences, a statistical classification framework was built. What TCRdb holds here is the immuneACCESS table cut down to in-frame rearrangements. Part of the clones is not present; checked against another copy, under half of the missing clones reflect an unresolved V gene, and the others are unexplained. The DNA gave D and trimming, while V, J and clone size come from that table. The table for this sample lists 95,000 to 150,000 clones; nearly 90% of them were counted only once. Around 1.1% of the sample comes from the top ten. The data derive from a study of cytomegalovirus exposure and HLA in healthy donors (TCRdb year 2017). For the wider study: According to a later analysis, the 120 or so validation repertoires were produced on the same platform as the roughly 600 repertoires of the first cohort. The study aimed to test whether signatures of past pathogen exposure could be identified by cataloging public T cell receptors. A separate validation cohort of 100 to 150 different subjects was used in addition to the approximately 610-subject first cohort. To predict cytomegalovirus infection status, the study brought together high-throughput TCR immunosequencing, statistical association of individual TCRs with disease status, and machine learning.

The CDR3 sequence holds 13 residues, the cysteine and phenylalanine included. Only CDR3 DNA remains: 39 bases, in frame from the first base. CDR1 and CDR2, looked up from the germline V gene (reference sequence), are SEHNR and FQNEAQ. V and J lose 10 bases and 1 base, and a span of 13 bases separates them. Results and caveats for the whole study, not just this receptor: The authors suggested that the approach could potentially be generalized to other disease states and immunological phenotypes. Across donors, most TCR sequences were observed very rarely, whereas some public TCRs were present in many individuals. The study gave a list of under 200 TCR beta chains associated with cytomegalovirus. The validation cohort had no HLA typing available for a later analysis, so co-occurrence within that cohort was assessed over all 130 or so repertoires. In both the original and validation cohorts, the classifier was reported to diagnose cytomegalovirus status with high specificity and sensitivity. A few of the identified cytomegalovirus-associated TCR beta chains were confirmed in vitro to be specific for cytomegalovirus antigens. Subsequent analysis determined that TCRs grouped into clusters in the first cohort also showed a tendency toward co-occurrence across the approximately 110 validation repertoires, and roughly 94% of cluster scores exceeded 0.

The donors were included in the validation cohort of over a hundred subjects, a group kept apart from the roughly 690-subject first cohort. Sequencing used PBMCs. Here the chain combines TRBV7-9 and TRBJ1-1, with the D gene not confidently named. The clonotype comes from a woman between 18 and 29 years old in good health and CMV-seronegative. The CDR3 region has the sequence CAITTLRNTEAFF. In nucleotide form, the sequence is TGTGCCATCACGACACTCCGGAACACTGAAGCTTTCTTT.